These 28 T cell receptor beta chains were all obtained from the same sample, sequenced in a study of T cell responses to AZD1222 COVID-19 vaccine. TCRdb's copy holds only in-frame clones and misses some; the assay was immunoSEQ multiplex PCR. Of 65,000 to 80,000 clones detected, about 92% appear once; the ten largest clones hold 6% to 8.5%. The sample in question was peripheral blood, obtained on day 0 of MenACWY control vaccination. All receptors derive from an adult in good health.

This chain uses TRBV27 with TRBJ2-7, with D hard to call. Trimming pared 9 bases from V and 4 bases from J, leaving 13 bases between. CDR3 size: 12 residues. Germline CDR1 reads MNHEY; CDR2 reads SMNVEV (reference sequence). CDR3 nucleotides: TGTGCCAGTTGGGGAAGTGGGTACGAGCAGTACTTC. As protein: CASWGSGYEQYF.

V usage is TRBV19 and J usage is TRBJ1-4; D is perhaps TRBD1 (5 bases). The CDR3 runs to 17 residues. The V end lost 8 bases, the J end lost 4 bases, and 23 bases lay between the germline ends. CDR1 is LNHDA and CDR2 is SQIVND in the germline V gene (reference sequence). The CDR3 is CASGRTLTGLSNEKLFF. The CDR3 DNA reads as TGTGCCAGTGGACGGACGTTAACGGGGCTAAGTAATGAAAAACTGTTTTTT. Looking up the rest from reference TRBV19 and TRBJ1-4 gives the full variable domain: DGGITQSPKYLFRKEGQNVTLSCEQNLNHDAMYWYRQDPGQGLRLIYYSQIVNDFQKGDIAEGYSVSREKKESFPLTVTSAQKNPTAFYLCASGRTLTGLSNEKLFFGSGTQLSVL.

The chain joins TRBV5-6 to TRBJ1-3; D is possibly TRBD1 (5 bases). Germline CDR1 SGHDT, CDR2 YYEEEE. Trimming left V 1 base short and J 3 bases short, with 14 bases between. This CDR3 is built from 16 residues. In DNA, the CDR3 is TGTGCCAGCAGCTTGATTGGGGGAGTAGGTGGAAACACCATATATTTT. This sequence encodes CASSLIGGVGGNTIYF.

The rearrangement uses TRBV28 and TRBJ1-2; a possible D gene is TRBD1 (6 bases). The V gene lost 5 bases and the J gene lost 9 bases, with 13 bases spanning the gap. The germline V gene has CDR1 MDHEN and CDR2 SYDVKM. The CDR3 runs 12 residues. The CDR3 reads CASSRGGTRYTF. The CDR3 DNA follows: TGTGCCAGCAGTAGAGGGGGGACGCGCTACACCTTC.

The V call is TRBV5-1, the J call TRBJ1-1; tentative D call: TRBD1 (6 bases). This CDR3 region has 15 residues. Germline V gene sequence: CDR1 SGHRS, CDR2 YFSETQ. V was pared by 1 base and J by 1 base, with 11 bases between. DNA for the CDR3: TGCGCCAGCAGCTTGTTGGGGGCGCAGAACACTGAAGCTTTCTTT. Residues: CASSLLGAQNTEAFF.

This chain links TRBV9 with TRBJ2-7; no clear D. The V gene's germline CDR1 is SGDLS and CDR2 YYNGEE. V lost 0 bases and J lost 0, with 10 bases in between. The CDR3 is 15 residues long. The CDR3 DNA reads as TGTGCCAGCAGCGTAGGGGCCAGGAGCTCCTACGAGCAGTACTTC. Translated: CASSVGARSSYEQYF.

The rearrangement joins TRBV14 to TRBJ2-1, with 12 bases matching TRBD2. Losses at the gene ends were 4 bases for V and 9 bases for J; bases not matched to a gene: 13. This CDR3 has 17 amino acids. Germline values: CDR1 SGHDN, CDR2 FVKESK. Here the CDR3 DNA reads TGTGCCAGCAGCCCCAAGAGGACGACTAGCGGGAGTTCTGAGCAGTTCTTC. It yields the protein CASSPKRTTSGSSEQFF.

The genes are TRBV5-8 and TRBJ2-5; no clear D gene. The CDR3 has 13 residues. The germline V gene has CDR1 SGHTS and CDR2 YDEGEE. The ends were cut back, 1 base at V and 7 bases at J, with 11 bases in the middle. This CDR3 is CASSLNQKGTQYF. CDR3 DNA: TGTGCCAGCAGCTTGAATCAGAAGGGGACCCAGTACTTC.

CDR3 sequence: CASSLWEGRQYF. In nucleotides, the CDR3 is TGTGCCAGCAGTTTATGGGAGGGCAGGCAGTACTTC. The V gene is TRBV28, the J gene TRBJ2-7, with D perhaps matching TRBD2 (6 bases). CDR1 MDHEN and CDR2 SYDVKM come from the germline V gene. The CDR3 contains 12 residues. Trimming left V 0 bases short and J 9 bases short, with 9 bases between.

This clone showed up just once. The chain links TRBV19 to TRBJ2-3; perhaps TRBD1 as D (5 bases). The CDR3 has 15 residues. Per the germline V gene, CDR1 is LNHDA and CDR2 is SQIVND (reference sequence). V lost 7 bases to trimming and J lost 0 bases, with 14 bases between them. The DNA for the CDR3 is TGTGCCAGTACCGAGGCAGGGCGAAGCACAGATACGCAGTATTTT. Translating gives CASTEAGRSTDTQYF.

This clone was counted a few times. The V and J genes are TRBV28 and TRBJ1-2; TRBD1 is a possible D gene (5 bases). With 1 base removed from V and 8 bases from J, the gap between germline ends came to 20 bases. CDR1 and CDR2 (germline): MDHEN, SYDVKM. The CDR3 sequence is 16 residues long. The CDR3 nucleotides are TGTGCCAGCAGTTTATCGGGGGTGTCGCAACAAGGGGGCTACACCTTC. It specifies CASSLSGVSQQGGYTF.

The CDR3 DNA reads as TGTGCCTGGAGTTTAGGGGGTTCGGGGGCCAACGTCCTGACTTTC. It specifies CAWSLGGSGANVLTF. The chain is built from TRBV30 and TRBJ2-6; a weak D match, TRBD1 (6 bases). CDR3 length: 15 residues. Per germline, CDR1 GTSNPN and CDR2 SVGIG (reference sequence). V lost 2 bases, J lost 4 bases, and 12 bases lay in between. Complete variable domain (other parts from reference TRBV30 and TRBJ2-6): SQTIHQWPATLVQPVGSPLSLECTVEGTSNPNLYWYRQAAGRGLQLLFYSVGIGQISSEVPQNLSASRPQDRQFILSSKKLLLSDSGFYLCAWSLGGSGANVLTFGAGSRLTVL.

This rearrangement joins TRBV24-1 to TRBJ2-1; 7 positions match TRBD1. The CDR3 totals 16 residues. The ends lost 4 bases at V and 9 bases at J; junction bases unmatched: 14. The V gene's germline CDR1 is KGHDR and CDR2 SFDVKD. The CDR3 sequence is CATSEPTGAVRAEQFF. CDR3 in DNA: TGTGCCACCAGTGAGCCTACAGGGGCGGTAAGGGCTGAGCAGTTCTTC.

The chain employs TRBV28 and TRBJ1-4; 8 bases map to TRBD1. Germline V lookup: CDR1 MDHEN, CDR2 SYDVKM. V trimming: 6 bases; J trimming: 8 bases; junction bases outside the gene matches: 8. The CDR3 is made up of 14 amino acids. The CDR3 is CASRRQGMGEKLFF. As DNA, the CDR3 is TGTGCCAGCAGAAGACAGGGGATGGGAGAAAAACTGTTTTTT.

The chain employs TRBV27 and TRBJ2-4; 7 nucleotides match TRBD2. The CDR3 loop spans 14 amino acids. V shed 5 bases, J shed 8 bases, and the junction held 9 bases outside the gene matches. CDR1 and CDR2 (germline): MNHEY, SMNVEV (reference sequence). CDR3 loop: CASSERTAGDIQYF. The CDR3, as DNA: TGTGCCAGCAGTGAACGTACTGCGGGGGACATTCAGTACTTC.

The chain couples TRBV6-2 or TRBV6-3 to TRBJ2-4; TRBD1 matches at 8 bases. V was pared by 6 bases and J by 7 bases, with 8 bases of the junction left unmatched. This CDR3 region has 14 residues. Germline lookup yields CDR1 MNHEY and CDR2 SVGEGT. The CDR3 DNA reads as TGTGCCAGCAGCCCTGGACAGGGAAGGAACATTCAGTACTTC. It specifies CASSPGQGRNIQYF.

V is TRBV18 and J is TRBJ2-7; D might be TRBD1 (6 bases). This CDR3 has 14 amino acids. V lost 2 bases and J 3 bases, leaving 11 bases between the germline ends. Germline V CDR1 and CDR2: KGHSH, LQKENI. In DNA, the CDR3 is TGTGCCAGCTCACCAGGACAGTTTATCTACGAGCAGTACTTC. The encoded protein is CASSPGQFIYEQYF.

This chain uses TRBV6-4 with TRBJ2-7; the match to TRBD1 covers 9 bases. V lost 6 bases and J lost 4; bases outside the gene matches: 7. Germline V lookup: CDR1 MRHNA, CDR2 SNTAGT. The CDR3 length is 14 residues. CDR3 sequence: CASSPGQGLYEQYF. Written as DNA, the CDR3 is TGTGCCAGCAGCCCGGGACAGGGTTTGTACGAGCAGTACTTC.

This clone was seen a single time. This chain joins TRBV7-8 and TRBJ1-4; the match to TRBD1 covers 10 bases. Trimming took 5 bases from V and 8 from J; bases not matched to a gene: 8. CDR3 length equals 15 residues. The germline gives CDR1 SGHVS, CDR2 FQNEAQ. The CDR3 is CASSVDRGRSEKLFF. DNA for the CDR3: TGTGCCAGCAGCGTCGACAGGGGGCGCAGCGAAAAACTGTTTTTT.

V and J are TRBV7-2 and TRBJ1-2, with D uncertain. The length of the CDR3 is 17 residues. Trimming took 1 base from V and 4 from J, leaving 19 bases between them. Germline lookup yields CDR1 SGHTA and CDR2 FQGNSA. CDR3 bases: TGTGCCAGCAGCTTAGGCCGACGTGGCGTACAGAGCTATGGCTACACCTTC. Translated, it gives CASSLGRRGVQSYGYTF.

A single count supports this clone. The chain combines TRBV7-9 with TRBJ1-4; 7 bases agree with TRBD1. V dropped 4 bases and J dropped 4; count of bases not matched to a gene: 6. The CDR3 contains 15 residues. The germline CDR1 and CDR2 sequences are SEHNR and FQNEAQ (reference sequence). CDR3 coding DNA: TGTGCCAGCAGCTCCAAGACAGGGTTTAATGAAAAACTGTTTTTT. The encoded protein is CASSSKTGFNEKLFF.

The rearrangement uses TRBV11-2 and TRBJ1-2; no definite D call. This CDR3 has 15 amino acids. The V gene lost 5 bases and the J gene lost 8 bases, with 21 bases spanning the gap. CDR1 SGHAT and CDR2 FQNNGV come from the germline V gene. The CDR3 DNA is TGTGCCAGCAGCCATATCGACACAAGGTCTGGAGGCTACACCTTC. Residues: CASSHIDTRSGGYTF.

The chain employs TRBV11-2 and TRBJ2-1, with D unresolved. Trimming cost V 3 bases and J 10 bases, with 10 bases left between them. CDR1 is SGHAT and CDR2 is FQNNGV in the germline V gene. This CDR3 spans 12 amino acids. The CDR3 coding sequence is TGTGCCAGCAGCTTGACCAGTTTCGAGCAGTTCTTC. It is translated as CASSLTSFEQFF. Together with reference TRBV11-2 and TRBJ2-1, the CDR3 gives the full variable domain: EAGVAQSPRYKIIEKRQSVAFWCNPISGHATLYWYQQILGQGPKLLIQFQNNGVVDDSQLPKDRFSAERLKGVDSTLKIQPAKLEDSAVYLCASSLTSFEQFFGPGTRLTVL.

This rearrangement joins TRBV28 to TRBJ2-7; TRBD2 agrees at 16 bases. The CDR3 runs to 17 residues. CDR1 is MDHEN and CDR2 is SYDVKM in the germline V gene. J gave up 1 base and V 6 bases, and 6 bases lay outside the gene matches. The CDR3 is CASRAPGLAGGSYEQYF. The CDR3 DNA is TGTGCCAGCAGAGCCCCGGGACTAGCGGGAGGGTCCTACGAGCAGTACTTC.

The chain couples TRBV11-3 to TRBJ2-2; tentative D call: TRBD2 (5 bases). Trimming cost V 8 bases and J 4 bases, with 14 bases left between them. Germline assignment: CDR1 SGHNT and CDR2 YENEEA. The CDR3 sequence is 14 residues long. The DNA for the CDR3 is TGTGCCAGCGGCGCCGAGGGTCTCACCGGGGAGCTGTTTTTT. Encoded protein: CASGAEGLTGELFF.

CDR3 region: CASSAGGGAISYEQYF. CDR3 coding DNA: TGTGCCAGCAGTGCAGGGGGAGGTGCTATCTCCTACGAGCAGTACTTC. The V call is TRBV6-1, the J call TRBJ2-7; D is perhaps TRBD1 (7 bases). This CDR3 region has 16 residues. Trimming left V 4 bases short and J 0 bases short, with 16 bases between. The V gene's germline CDR1 is MNHNS and CDR2 SASEGT.

This chain joins TRBV7-9 and TRBJ1-5; TRBD1 is a possible D gene (6 bases). The CDR3 extends over 14 amino acids. Germline V gene lookup returns CDR1 SEHNR and CDR2 FQNEAQ (reference sequence). Between the trimmed V and J ends, which lost 2 bases and 3 bases, there was a span of 8 bases. For the CDR3, the DNA is TGTGCCAGCAGCTTATCAGGGGACAATCAGCCCCAGCATTTT. The encoded protein is CASSLSGDNQPQHF.

The chain couples TRBV7-8 to TRBJ2-5, with no clear D. Per germline, CDR1 SGHVS and CDR2 FQNEAQ. Trimming stripped 4 bases from V and 1 base from J, with 10 bases between. The CDR3 has 14 amino acids. CDR3 loop: CASSSRWGQETQYF. CDR3 DNA sequence: TGTGCCAGCAGCTCCAGGTGGGGCCAAGAGACCCAGTACTTC.